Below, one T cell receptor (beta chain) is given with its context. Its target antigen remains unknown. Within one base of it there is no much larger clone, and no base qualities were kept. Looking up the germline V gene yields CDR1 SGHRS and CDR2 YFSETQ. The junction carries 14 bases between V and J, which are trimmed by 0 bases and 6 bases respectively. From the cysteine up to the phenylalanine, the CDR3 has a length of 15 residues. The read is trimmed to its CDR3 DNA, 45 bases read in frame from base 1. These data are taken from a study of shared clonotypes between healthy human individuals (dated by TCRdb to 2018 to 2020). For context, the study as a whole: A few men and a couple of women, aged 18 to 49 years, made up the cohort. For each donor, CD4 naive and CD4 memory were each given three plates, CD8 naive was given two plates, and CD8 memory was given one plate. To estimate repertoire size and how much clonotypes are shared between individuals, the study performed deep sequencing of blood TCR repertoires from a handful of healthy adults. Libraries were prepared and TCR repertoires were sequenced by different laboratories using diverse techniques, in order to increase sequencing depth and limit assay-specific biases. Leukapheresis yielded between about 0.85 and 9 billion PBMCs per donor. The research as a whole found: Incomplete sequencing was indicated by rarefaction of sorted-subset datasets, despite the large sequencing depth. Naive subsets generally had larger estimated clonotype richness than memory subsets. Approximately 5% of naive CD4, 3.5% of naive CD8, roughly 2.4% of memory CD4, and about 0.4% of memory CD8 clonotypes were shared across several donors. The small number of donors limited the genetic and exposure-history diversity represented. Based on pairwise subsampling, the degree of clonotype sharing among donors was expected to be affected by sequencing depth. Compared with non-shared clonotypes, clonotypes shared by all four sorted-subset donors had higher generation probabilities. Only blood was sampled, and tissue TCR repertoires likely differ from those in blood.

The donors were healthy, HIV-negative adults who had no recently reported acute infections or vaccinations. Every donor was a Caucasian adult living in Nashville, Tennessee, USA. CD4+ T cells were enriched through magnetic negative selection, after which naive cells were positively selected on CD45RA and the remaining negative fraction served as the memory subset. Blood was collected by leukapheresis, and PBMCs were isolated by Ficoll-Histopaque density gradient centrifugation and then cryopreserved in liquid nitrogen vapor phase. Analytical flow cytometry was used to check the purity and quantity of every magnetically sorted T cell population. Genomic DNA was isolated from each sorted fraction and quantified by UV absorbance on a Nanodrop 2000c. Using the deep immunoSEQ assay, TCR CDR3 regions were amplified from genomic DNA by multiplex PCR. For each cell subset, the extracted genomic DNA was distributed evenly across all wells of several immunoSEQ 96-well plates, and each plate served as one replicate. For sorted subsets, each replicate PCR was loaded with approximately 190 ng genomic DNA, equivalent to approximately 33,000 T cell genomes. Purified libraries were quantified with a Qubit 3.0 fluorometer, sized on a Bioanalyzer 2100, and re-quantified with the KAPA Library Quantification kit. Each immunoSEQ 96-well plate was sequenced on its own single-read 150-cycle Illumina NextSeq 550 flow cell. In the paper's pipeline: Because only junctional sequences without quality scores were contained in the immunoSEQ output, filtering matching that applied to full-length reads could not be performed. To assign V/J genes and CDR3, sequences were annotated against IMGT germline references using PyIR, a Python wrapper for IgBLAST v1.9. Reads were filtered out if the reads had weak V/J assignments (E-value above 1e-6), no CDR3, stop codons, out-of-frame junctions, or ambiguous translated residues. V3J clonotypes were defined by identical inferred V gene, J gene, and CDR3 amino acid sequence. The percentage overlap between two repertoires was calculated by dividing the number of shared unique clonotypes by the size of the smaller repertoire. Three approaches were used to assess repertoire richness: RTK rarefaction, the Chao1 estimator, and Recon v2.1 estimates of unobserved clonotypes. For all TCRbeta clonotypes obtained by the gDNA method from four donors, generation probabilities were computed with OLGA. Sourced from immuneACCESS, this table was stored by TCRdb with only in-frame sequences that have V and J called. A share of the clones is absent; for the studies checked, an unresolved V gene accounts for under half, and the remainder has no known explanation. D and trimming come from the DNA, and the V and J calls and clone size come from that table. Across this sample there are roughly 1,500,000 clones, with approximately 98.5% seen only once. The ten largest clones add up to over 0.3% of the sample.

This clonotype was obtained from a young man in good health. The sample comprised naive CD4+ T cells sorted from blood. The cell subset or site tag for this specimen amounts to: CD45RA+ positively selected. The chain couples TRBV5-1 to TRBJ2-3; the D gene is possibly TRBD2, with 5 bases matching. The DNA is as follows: TGCGCCAGCAGCTTGGAGCGGCAGGCAGCGGATACGCAGTATTTT. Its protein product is CASSLERQAADTQYF.